Below are 20 T cell receptor beta chains sequenced from a single sample in a study of T cell repertoires in cytomegalovirus infection. These TCRs' antigens remain unknown. A single record per CDR3 protein comes from TCRdb applying MiXCR to the reads. The repertoire consists of fewer than 1,000,000 distinct CDR3 sequences, with under 40% occurring once and the leading ten covering roughly 12%. Here the sequenced sample was cultured CD8+ T cells from PBMCs, taken from culture after CMV antigen stimulation. The source is a human donor in good health (CMV status not recorded). Some clones in this sample may be carry-over from other donors' samples.

The V gene is TRBV6-2 or TRBV6-3, the J gene TRBJ2-7; no definite D call. V lost 0 bases and J 0 bases, leaving 9 bases between the germline ends. Germline CDR1 MNHEY, CDR2 SVGEGT. The CDR3 extends over 15 amino acids. The CDR3 sequence: CASSYSRTNSYEQYV. The CDR3 bases are TGTGCCAGCAGTTACTCCCGGACCAACTCCTACGAGCAGTACGTC.

V is TRBV19 and J is TRBJ1-1; D call uncertain. The germline V gene encodes CDR1 LNHDA and CDR2 SQIVND (reference sequence). V lost 6 bases to trimming and J lost 5 bases, with 13 bases between them. The CDR3 covers 13 residues. The CDR3 region is CASSLTEATEAFF. CDR3 in DNA: TGTGCCAGTAGCTTGACGGAAGCTACTGAAGCTTTCTTT.

This chain uses TRBV6-2 or TRBV6-3 with TRBJ2-5; 7 bases match TRBD2. V was pared by 1 base and J by 2 bases, with 4 bases of the junction left unmatched. This CDR3 comprises 15 residues. Germline V gives CDR1 MNHEY, CDR2 SVGEGT. The CDR3, as DNA: TGTGCCAGCAGTTACTTTTCGGGGGGACAAGAGACCCAGTACTTC. Protein sequence: CASSYFSGGQETQYF.

About this clonotype itself: A much larger clone sits a single nucleotide away, making a read error possible. The V call is TRBV7-9, the J call TRBJ1-2; the D is unclear. The CDR3 totals 14 residues. Per germline, CDR1 SEHNR and CDR2 FQNEAQ (reference sequence). The DNA for the CDR3 is TGTGCCAGCAGCTTCGCCCCAAGTAACTATGGCCACACCTTC. It specifies CASSFAPSNYGHTF.

The chain employs TRBV7-6 and TRBJ2-3, with no clear D. Trimming shortened V by 1 base and J by 4 bases, and 6 bases separated the two germline ends. CDR1 is SGHVS and CDR2 is FNYEAQ in the germline V gene. This CDR3 spans 13 amino acids. CDR3 in DNA: TGTGCCAGCAGCTTAGGGCCGTCAGATACGCAGTATTTT. Amino acids: CASSLGPSDTQYF.

This chain joins TRBV12-3 or TRBV12-4 and TRBJ2-3; the D gene is possibly TRBD1 (6 bases). The CDR3 extends over 16 amino acids. V lost 4 bases and J lost 6, with 20 bases in between. CDR3 DNA sequence: TGTGCCAGCAGTTCTTTTGGGGGCGCGGGCTCCGATACGCAGTATTTT. Protein product: CASSSFGGAGSDTQYF.

In regard to this clonotype: The junction and the germline gene differ at one end; a read error may be behind it. This rearrangement joins TRBV27 to TRBJ2-1, with 7 nucleotides matching TRBD1. CDR1 MNHEY and CDR2 SMNVEV come from the germline V gene (reference sequence). CDR3 length equals 12 residues. CDR3 sequence reads: CASSLGGTSLLF. CDR3 nucleotide sequence: TGTGCCAGCAGTCTAGGGGGCACGAGCCTACTCTTC.

This clonotype was observed at least ten times. The V gene is TRBV7-6, the J gene TRBJ2-1; D not certain. The CDR3 is 15 residues long. From germline, CDR1 is SGHVS and CDR2 FNYEAQ. V was shortened by 1 base and J by 3 bases, with 10 bases between the two germline ends. The DNA of the CDR3 is TGTGCCAGCAGCTTAGTGGCCCAGGTCTACAATGAGCAGTTCTTC. Residues: CASSLVAQVYNEQFF.

This chain joins TRBV4-3 and TRBJ2-5; 7 positions match TRBD2. Per germline, CDR1 LGHNA and CDR2 YSLEER. The CDR3 extends over 16 amino acids. After removal of 0 bases from V and 5 bases from J, the junction contained 9 bases not matched to a gene. Here the CDR3 DNA reads TGCGCCAGCAGCCAAGATCGGGGACTATCGCAGGAGACCCAGTACTTC. Amino acid sequence: CASSQDRGLSQETQYF.

Only a few counts were recorded for this clonotype. The chain carries TRBV6-1 and TRBJ1-5; D ambiguous. V lost 1 base to trimming and J lost 3 bases, with 10 bases between them. In germline, CDR1 is MNHNS, CDR2 SASEGT. The length of the CDR3 is 15 residues. The CDR3 DNA reads as TGTGCCAGCAGTGAAGTGGACGGCTACAATCAGCCCCAGCATTTT. Protein: CASSEVDGYNQPQHF.

This chain joins TRBV6-5 and TRBJ2-7, with 9 bases aligning to TRBD2. This CDR3 region has 17 residues. The trim removed 4 bases at V and 0 bases at J, leaving 10 bases unmatched. CDR1 is MNHEY and CDR2 is SVGAGI in the germline V gene. The DNA for the CDR3 is TGTGCCAGCAGTTTCACGGGACTAGCCCAATCCTCCTACGAGCAGTACTTC. It is translated as CASSFTGLAQSSYEQYF.

The chain is built from TRBV15 and TRBJ2-7; a weak D match, TRBD2 (6 bases). The CDR3 spans 13 residues. V was cut by 6 bases and J by 6 bases, with 15 bases left in between. CDR1 LNHNV and CDR2 YYDKDF come from the germline V gene (reference sequence). The CDR3 here is CATRETGEVEQYV. CDR3 nucleotide sequence: TGTGCCACCAGGGAGACGGGGGAGGTCGAGCAGTACGTC.

This clonotype showed up many times. The rearrangement joins TRBV6-2 or TRBV6-3 to TRBJ1-4, with D maybe TRBD1 (5 bases). CDR3 length equals 18 residues. Trimming stripped 6 bases from V and 0 bases from J, with 20 bases between. Germline V gene data show CDR1 as MNHEY and CDR2 as SVGEGT. The CDR3 here is CASRGIILGTSTNEKLFF. The CDR3 DNA sequence: TGTGCCAGCAGGGGAATAATTCTCGGGACCTCAACTAATGAAAAACTGTTTTTT.

The chain joins TRBV19 to TRBJ1-2, with TRBD1 matching over 7 bases. The J segment lost 4 bases and the V segment lost 5 bases, leaving 10 bases of the junction unmatched. CDR3 length: 15 residues. Germline CDR1 reads LNHDA; CDR2 reads SQIVND (reference sequence). For the CDR3, the DNA is TGTGCCAGTAGTTCAACAGGGGCAATGTTCTATGGCTACACCTTC. Translation: CASSSTGAMFYGYTF. The complete variable domain, with remaining parts taken from reference TRBV19 and TRBJ1-2, reads DGGITQSPKYLFRKEGQNVTLSCEQNLNHDAMYWYRQDPGQGLRLIYYSQIVNDFQKGDIAEGYSVSREKKESFPLTVTSAQKNPTAFYLCASSSTGAMFYGYTFGSGTRLTVV.

The V and J genes are TRBV6-1 and TRBJ1-5; the D is unclear. CDR3 length: 13 amino acids. V lost 2 bases and J lost 5, with 7 bases in between. Germline V gene sequence: CDR1 MNHNS, CDR2 SASEGT. The CDR3 is CASSERSYQPQHF. The CDR3 nucleotides are TGTGCCAGCAGTGAACGATCGTATCAGCCCCAGCATTTT.

The chain is built from TRBV7-9 and TRBJ1-3; D is undetermined. Trimming cost V 5 bases and J 4 bases, with 18 bases left between them. CDR1 is SEHNR, CDR2 FQNEAQ, per germline (reference sequence). The CDR3 covers 16 residues. The CDR3 loop is CASSPSGFTKGNTIYF. In nucleotides, the CDR3 is TGTGCCAGCAGCCCTAGTGGGTTTACAAAGGGAAACACCATATATTTT.

The chain links TRBV7-9 to TRBJ2-5; 13 bases are a match to TRBD2. Germline CDR1 SEHNR, CDR2 FQNEAQ (reference sequence). The junction had 13 bases not matched to a gene; V was cut back by 4 bases and J by 2 bases. The CDR3 sequence is 19 residues long. The CDR3 nucleotides read TGTGCCAGCAGCTCCTGGTTGGAGGGACTAGCGGGGCTACAAGAGACCCAGTACTTC. Protein: CASSSWLEGLAGLQETQYF.

The rearrangement uses TRBV20-1 and TRBJ1-3; D unresolved. Between the trimmed V and J ends, which lost 1 base and 4 bases, there was a span of 5 bases. Germline CDR1 and CDR2: DFQATT and SNEGSKA (reference sequence). The CDR3 consists of 12 residues. The CDR3 loop is CSARVHGNTIYF. The DNA for the CDR3 is TGCAGTGCTAGAGTTCACGGAAACACCATATATTTT.

This clonotype has ten or more counts. This chain joins TRBV19 and TRBJ2-1; possibly TRBD1 for D (5 bases). CDR1 and CDR2 from the germline V gene are LNHDA and SQIVND (reference sequence). The CDR3 runs to 14 residues. Here the CDR3 DNA reads TGTGGGACAAAGGACCCCCAGACCTACAATGAGCAGTTCTTC. Translation: CGTKDPQTYNEQFF.

This clonotype has more than one count but fewer than ten. The chain has TRBV6-1 and TRBJ2-3; the D call may be TRBD1 or TRBD2 (5 bases each). V lost 5 bases and J lost 6, with 15 bases in between. The CDR3 totals 14 residues. Germline V CDR1 and CDR2: MNHNS, SASEGT. This CDR3 reads CASSRDEWWDTQYF. DNA of the CDR3: TGTGCCAGCAGTCGGGACGAATGGTGGGATACGCAGTATTTT.